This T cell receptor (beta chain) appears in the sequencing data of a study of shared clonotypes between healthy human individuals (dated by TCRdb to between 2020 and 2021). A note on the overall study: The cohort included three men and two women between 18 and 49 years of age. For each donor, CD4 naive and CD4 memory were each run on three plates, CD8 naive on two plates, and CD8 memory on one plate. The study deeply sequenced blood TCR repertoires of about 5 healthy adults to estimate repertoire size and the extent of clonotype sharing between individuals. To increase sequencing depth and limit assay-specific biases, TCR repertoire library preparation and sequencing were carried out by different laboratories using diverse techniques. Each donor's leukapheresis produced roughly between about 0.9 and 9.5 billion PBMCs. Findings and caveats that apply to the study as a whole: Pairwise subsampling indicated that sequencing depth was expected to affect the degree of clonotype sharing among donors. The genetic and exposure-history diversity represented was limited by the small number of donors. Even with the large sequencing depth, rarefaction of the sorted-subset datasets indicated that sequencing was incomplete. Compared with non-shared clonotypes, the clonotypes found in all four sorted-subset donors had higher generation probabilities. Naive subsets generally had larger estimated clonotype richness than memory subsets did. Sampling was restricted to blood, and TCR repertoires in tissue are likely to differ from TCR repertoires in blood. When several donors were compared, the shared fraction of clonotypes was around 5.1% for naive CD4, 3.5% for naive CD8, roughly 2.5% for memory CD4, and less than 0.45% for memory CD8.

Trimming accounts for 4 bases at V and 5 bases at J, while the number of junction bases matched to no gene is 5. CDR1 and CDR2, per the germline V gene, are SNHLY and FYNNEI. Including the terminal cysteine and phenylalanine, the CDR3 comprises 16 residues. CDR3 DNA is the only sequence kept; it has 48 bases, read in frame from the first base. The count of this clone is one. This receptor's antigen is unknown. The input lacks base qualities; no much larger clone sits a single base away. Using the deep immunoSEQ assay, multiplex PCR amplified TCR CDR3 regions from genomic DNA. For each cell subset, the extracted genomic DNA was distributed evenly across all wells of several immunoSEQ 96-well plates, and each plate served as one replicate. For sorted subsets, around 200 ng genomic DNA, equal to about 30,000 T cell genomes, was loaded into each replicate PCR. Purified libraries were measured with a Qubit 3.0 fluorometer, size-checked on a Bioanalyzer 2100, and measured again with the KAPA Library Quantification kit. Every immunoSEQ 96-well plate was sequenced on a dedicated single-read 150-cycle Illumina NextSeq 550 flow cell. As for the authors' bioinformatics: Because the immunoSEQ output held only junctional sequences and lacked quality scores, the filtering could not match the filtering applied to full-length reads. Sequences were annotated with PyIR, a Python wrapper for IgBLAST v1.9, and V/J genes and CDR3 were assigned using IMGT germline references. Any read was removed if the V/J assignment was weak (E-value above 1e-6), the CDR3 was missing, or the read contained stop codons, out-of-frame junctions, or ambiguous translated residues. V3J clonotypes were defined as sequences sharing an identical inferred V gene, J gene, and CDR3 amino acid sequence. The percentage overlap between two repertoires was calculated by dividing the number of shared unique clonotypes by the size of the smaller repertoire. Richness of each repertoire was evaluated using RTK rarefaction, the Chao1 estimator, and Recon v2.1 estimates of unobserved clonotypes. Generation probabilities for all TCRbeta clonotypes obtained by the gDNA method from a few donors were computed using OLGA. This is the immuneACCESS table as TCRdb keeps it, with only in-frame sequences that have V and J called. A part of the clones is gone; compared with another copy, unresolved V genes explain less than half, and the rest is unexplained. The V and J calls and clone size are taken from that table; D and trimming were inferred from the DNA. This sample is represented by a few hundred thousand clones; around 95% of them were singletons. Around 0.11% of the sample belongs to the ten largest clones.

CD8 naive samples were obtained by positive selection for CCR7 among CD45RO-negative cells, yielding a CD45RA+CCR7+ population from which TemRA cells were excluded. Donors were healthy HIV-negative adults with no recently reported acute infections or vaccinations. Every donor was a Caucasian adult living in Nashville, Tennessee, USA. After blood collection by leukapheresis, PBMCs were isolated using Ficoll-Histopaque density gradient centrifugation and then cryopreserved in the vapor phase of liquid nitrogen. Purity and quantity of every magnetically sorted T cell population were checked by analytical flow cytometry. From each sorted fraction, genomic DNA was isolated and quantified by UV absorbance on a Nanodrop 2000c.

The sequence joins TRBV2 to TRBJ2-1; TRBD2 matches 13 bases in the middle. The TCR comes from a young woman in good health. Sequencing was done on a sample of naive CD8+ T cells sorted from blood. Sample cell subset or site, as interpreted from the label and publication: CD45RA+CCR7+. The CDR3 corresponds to CASSGSGLAGDNEQFF. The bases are TGTGCCAGCAGTGGATCAGGACTAGCGGGGGACAATGAGCAGTTCTTC.